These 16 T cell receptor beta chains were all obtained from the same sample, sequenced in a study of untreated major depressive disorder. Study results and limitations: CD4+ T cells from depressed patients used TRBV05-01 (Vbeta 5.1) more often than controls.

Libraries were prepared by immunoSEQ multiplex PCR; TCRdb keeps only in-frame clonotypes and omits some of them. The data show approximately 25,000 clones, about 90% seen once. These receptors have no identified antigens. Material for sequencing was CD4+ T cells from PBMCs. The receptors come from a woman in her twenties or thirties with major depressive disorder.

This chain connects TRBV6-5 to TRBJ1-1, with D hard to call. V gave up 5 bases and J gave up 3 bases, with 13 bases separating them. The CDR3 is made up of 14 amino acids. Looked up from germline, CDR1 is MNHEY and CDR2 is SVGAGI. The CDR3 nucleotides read TGTGCCAGCAGTGCCTTGGAAAGGGACACTGAAGCTTTCTTT. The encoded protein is CASSALERDTEAFF.

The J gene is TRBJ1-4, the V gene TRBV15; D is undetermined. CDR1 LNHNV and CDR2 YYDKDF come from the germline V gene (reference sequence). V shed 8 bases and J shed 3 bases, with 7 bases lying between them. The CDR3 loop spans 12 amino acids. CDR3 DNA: TGTGCCACCGCGCAGGCTAATGAAAAACTGTTTTTT. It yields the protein CATAQANEKLFF.

CDR3 sequence (DNA): TGTGCCAGCAGTGATTGGCTAGCGCCAAAGCACCCGTACGAGCAGTACTTC. Protein sequence: CASSDWLAPKHPYEQYF. J is TRBJ2-7 and V is TRBV6-1, with D perhaps TRBD2 (6 bases). This CDR3 spans 17 amino acids. V was pared by 3 bases and J by 4 bases, with 22 bases between. Looked up from germline, CDR1 is MNHNS and CDR2 is SASEGT.

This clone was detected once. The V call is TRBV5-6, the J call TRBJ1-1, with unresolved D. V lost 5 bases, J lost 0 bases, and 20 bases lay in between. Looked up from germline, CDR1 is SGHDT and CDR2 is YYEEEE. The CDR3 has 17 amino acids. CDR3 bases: TGTGCCAGCAGTCGGCCAAATCCTAAGGCCCTGAACACTGAAGCTTTCTTT. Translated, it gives CASSRPNPKALNTEAFF.

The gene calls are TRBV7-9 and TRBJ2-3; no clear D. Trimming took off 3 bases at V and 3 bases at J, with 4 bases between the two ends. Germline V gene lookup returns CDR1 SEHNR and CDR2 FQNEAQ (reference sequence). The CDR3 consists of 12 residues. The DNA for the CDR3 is TGTGCCAGCAGCTTGGGGACAGATACGCAGTATTTT. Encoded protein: CASSLGTDTQYF.

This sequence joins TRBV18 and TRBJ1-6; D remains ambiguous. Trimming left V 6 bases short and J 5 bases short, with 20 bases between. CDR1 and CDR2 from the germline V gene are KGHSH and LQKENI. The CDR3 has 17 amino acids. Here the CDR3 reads CASSLLITGRHNSPLHF. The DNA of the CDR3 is TGTGCCAGCTCTCTCCTAATTACCGGGAGACATAATTCACCCCTCCACTTT. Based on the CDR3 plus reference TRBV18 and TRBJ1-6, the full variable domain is NAGVMQNPRHLVRRRGQEARLRCSPMKGHSHVYWYRQLPEEGLKFMVYLQKENIIDESGMPKERFSAEFPKEGPSILRIQQVVRGDSAAYFCASSLLITGRHNSPLHFGNGTRLTVT.

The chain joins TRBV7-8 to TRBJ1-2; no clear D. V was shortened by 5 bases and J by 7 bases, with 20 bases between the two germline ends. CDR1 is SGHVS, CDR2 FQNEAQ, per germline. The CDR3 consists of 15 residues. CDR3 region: CASSPQRVPVRGYTF. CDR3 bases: TGTGCCAGCAGCCCGCAGAGGGTCCCGGTTCGTGGCTACACCTTC.

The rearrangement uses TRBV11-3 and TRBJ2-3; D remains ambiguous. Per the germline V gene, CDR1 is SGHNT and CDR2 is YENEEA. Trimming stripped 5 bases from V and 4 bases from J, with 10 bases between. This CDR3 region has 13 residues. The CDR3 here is CASSLFSSDTQYF. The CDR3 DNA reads TGTGCCAGCAGCCTGTTTAGTTCAGATACGCAGTATTTT.

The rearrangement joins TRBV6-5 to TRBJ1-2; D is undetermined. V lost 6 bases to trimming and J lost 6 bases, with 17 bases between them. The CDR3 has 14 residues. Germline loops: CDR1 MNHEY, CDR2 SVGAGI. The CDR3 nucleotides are TGTGCCAGCAGGACCCTAGCTGGCTGGGATGGCTACACCTTC. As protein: CASRTLAGWDGYTF.

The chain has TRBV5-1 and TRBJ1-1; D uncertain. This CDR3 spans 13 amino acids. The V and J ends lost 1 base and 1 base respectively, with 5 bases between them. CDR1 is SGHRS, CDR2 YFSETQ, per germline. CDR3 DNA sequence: TGCGCCAGCAGCTTGCAGGAGAACACTGAAGCTTTCTTT. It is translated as CASSLQENTEAFF.

DNA of the CDR3: TGCGCCAGCAGCTTGGACGACAGGGGGCATGATGGCTACACCTTC. It encodes CASSLDDRGHDGYTF. The chain couples TRBV5-1 to TRBJ1-2; 10 bases are shared with TRBD1. The CDR3 runs 15 residues. Germline values: CDR1 SGHRS, CDR2 YFSETQ. Trimming cost V 0 bases and J 6 bases; bases outside gene matches: 5.

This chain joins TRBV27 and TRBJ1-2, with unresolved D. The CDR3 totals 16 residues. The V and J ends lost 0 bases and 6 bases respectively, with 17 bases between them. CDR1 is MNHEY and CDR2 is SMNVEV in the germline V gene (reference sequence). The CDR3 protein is CASSLSLRGKEDGYTF. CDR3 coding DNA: TGTGCCAGCAGTTTATCTTTACGGGGAAAAGAGGATGGCTACACCTTC.

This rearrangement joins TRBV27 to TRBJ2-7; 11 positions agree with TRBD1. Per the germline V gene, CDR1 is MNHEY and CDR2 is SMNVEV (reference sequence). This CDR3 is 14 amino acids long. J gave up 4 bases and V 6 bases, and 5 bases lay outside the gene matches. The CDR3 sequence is CASRRTGGWYEQYF. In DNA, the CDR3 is TGTGCCAGCAGGCGGACAGGGGGCTGGTACGAGCAGTACTTC.

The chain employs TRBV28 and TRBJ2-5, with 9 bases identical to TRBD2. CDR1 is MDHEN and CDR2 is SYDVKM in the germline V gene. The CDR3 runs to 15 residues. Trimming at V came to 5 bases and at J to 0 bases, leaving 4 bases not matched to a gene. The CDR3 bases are TGTGCCAGCAGTCTTAGCGGGAGCCACCAAGAGACCCAGTACTTC. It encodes CASSLSGSHQETQYF.

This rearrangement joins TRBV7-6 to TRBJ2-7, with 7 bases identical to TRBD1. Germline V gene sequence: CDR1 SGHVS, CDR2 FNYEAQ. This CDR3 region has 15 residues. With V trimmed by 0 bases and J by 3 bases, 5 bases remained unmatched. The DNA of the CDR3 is TGTGCCAGCAGCTTAGCGCTCGGGGACAGCTACGAGCAGTACTTC. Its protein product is CASSLALGDSYEQYF.

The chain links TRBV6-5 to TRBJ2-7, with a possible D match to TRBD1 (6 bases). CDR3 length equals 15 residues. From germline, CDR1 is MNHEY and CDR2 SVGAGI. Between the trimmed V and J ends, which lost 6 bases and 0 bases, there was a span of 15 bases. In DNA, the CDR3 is TGTGCCAGCAGCCCCTCCGGGACAACCTCCTACGAGCAGTACTTC. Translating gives CASSPSGTTSYEQYF.